Listed below are T cell receptor beta chains from one sample, sequenced in a study of blood T cell repertoires in COVID-19. Clones were read by immunoSEQ multiplex PCR, and TCRdb kept only the in-frame ones, dropping some. Of under 300,000 clones in the sample, more than 75% were seen once. Source material: PBMCs or T cells enriched from blood (not recorded which). The receptors here all came from an older woman in a cohort exposed to, infected with or recovered from COVID-19 (not recorded which). CDR3s include the opening cysteine and the closing phenylalanine or tryptophan. Fields, in order: clone size, V gene, D gene, J gene, CDR3 DNA, CDR3 protein. The D gene is left open where the match is weak. Clone size, where shown, is once, few, many, or a class for clones that have expanded.

NA,TRBV9,NA,TRBJ1-2,TGTGCCAGCAGCGTTGGCAGGCAATCTTATGGCTACACCTTC,CASSVGRQSYGYTF
once,TRBV18,NA,TRBJ2-1,TGTGCCAGCTCACCAGGGCGGGGCTGGAATGAGCAGTTCTTC,CASSPGRGWNEQFF
NA,TRBV27,TRBD1,TRBJ2-7,TGTGCCAGCAGTTTATCGAAGGGGACAGTATCATACGAGCAGTACTTC,CASSLSKGTVSYEQYF
NA,TRBV24-1,TRBD2,TRBJ2-2,TGTGCCACCAGTGGATCCGGGACTAGCCCCGGGGAGCTGTTTTTT,CATSGSGTSPGELFF
NA,TRBV19,TRBD1,TRBJ1-5,TGTGCCAGTAGTGGGGACAGGGGAAGCAATCAGCCCCAGCATTTT,CASSGDRGSNQPQHF
NA,TRBV28,TRBD1,TRBJ1-5,TGTGCCAGCAGTTCACCACAGGGGAGCAGCAATCAGCCCCAGCATTTT,CASSSPQGSSNQPQHF
NA,TRBV4-1,TRBD1,TRBJ2-7,TGCGCCAGCAGCCAAGCAGTAACAGGGGGAACCTACGAGCAGTACTTC,CASSQAVTGGTYEQYF
NA,TRBV7-8,NA,TRBJ1-2,TGTGCCAGCAGCCCACAACAGGATTCACTAGGCTACACCTTC,CASSPQQDSLGYTF
NA,TRBV2,NA,TRBJ1-5,TGTGCCAGCAGTGGGGCCCAGGGTTGGCAGCCCCAGCATTTT,CASSGAQGWQPQHF
NA,TRBV15,TRBD2,TRBJ2-7,TGTGCCACCAGCAGCGGAGCGGGAGGGCCGCACGAGCAGTACTTC,CATSSGAGGPHEQYF
NA,TRBV18,NA,TRBJ2-7,TGTGCCAGCTCACCACAGAGAAATTCCTACGAGCAGTACTTC,CASSPQRNSYEQYF
NA,TRBV5-1,NA,TRBJ1-4,TGCGCCAGCAGCTTGAATTCCGGGTCAGCTAATGAAAAACTGTTTTTT,CASSLNSGSANEKLFF
NA,TRBV27,NA,TRBJ2-1,TGTGCCAGCAGGAGCAGGGGCGGGTACAATGAGCAGTTCTTC,CASRSRGGYNEQFF
NA,TRBV7-3,NA,TRBJ1-1,TGTGCCAGCTCGGACTCCAGTGGCACTGAAGCTTTCTTT,CASSDSSGTEAFF
NA,TRBV5-4,NA,TRBJ2-5,TGTGCCAGCAGCCTTCCTCTACTAGAGACCCAGTACTTC,CASSLPLLETQYF
NA,TRBV6-6,NA,TRBJ2-7,TGTGCCAGCAGTCGTACCTACGAGCAGTACTTC,CASSRTYEQYF
NA,TRBV28,NA,TRBJ1-1,TGTGCCAGCGCGGGGGGCGGCAAATTGAACACTGAAGCTTTCTTT,CASAGGGKLNTEAFF